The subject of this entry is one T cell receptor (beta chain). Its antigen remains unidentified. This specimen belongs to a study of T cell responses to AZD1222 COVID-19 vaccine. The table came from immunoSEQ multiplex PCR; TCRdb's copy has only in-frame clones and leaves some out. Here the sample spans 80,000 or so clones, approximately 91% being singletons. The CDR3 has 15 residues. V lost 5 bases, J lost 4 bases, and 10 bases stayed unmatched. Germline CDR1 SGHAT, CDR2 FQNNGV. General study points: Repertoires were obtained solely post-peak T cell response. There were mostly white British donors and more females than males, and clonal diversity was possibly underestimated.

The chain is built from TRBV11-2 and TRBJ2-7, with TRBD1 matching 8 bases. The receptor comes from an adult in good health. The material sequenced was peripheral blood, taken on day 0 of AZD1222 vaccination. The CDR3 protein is CASSAHPGQEYEQYF. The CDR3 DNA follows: TGTGCCAGCAGCGCTCACCCGGGACAGGAGTACGAGCAGTACTTC.